The 9 T cell receptor beta chains below all came from one sample that was sequenced in a study of OX40 agonist ivuxolimab in advanced cancers. The method was the immunoSEQ multiplex PCR assay. The table was pulled from immuneACCESS by TCRdb, which kept in-frame rearrangements only. Such tables lose some clones; where checked, under half of the loss comes from unresolved V genes, and the rest has no known cause. Here the sample has more than 60,000 clones; about 90% occur a single time. The ten largest clones capture about 3.9% of the sample. The sequenced sample was CD4+ or CD8+ T cells sorted from blood, obtained in a trial of the OX40 agonist ivuxolimab. These receptors were collected from an adult with an advanced solid tumor such as melanoma, head and neck, liver or kidney cancer.

The gene calls are TRBV5-1 and TRBJ2-6; the D is unclear. Trimming left V 0 bases short and J 2 bases short, with 6 bases between. The length of the CDR3 is 15 residues. CDR1 and CDR2 from the germline V gene are SGHRS and YFSETQ. This CDR3 is CASSLGVTGANVLTF. The CDR3 nucleotides are TGCGCCAGCAGCTTGGGTGTTACTGGGGCCAACGTCCTGACTTTC. The complete variable domain, with remaining parts taken from reference TRBV5-1 and TRBJ2-6, reads KAGVTQTPRYLIKTRGQQVTLSCSPISGHRSVSWYQQTPGQGLQFLFEYFSETQRNKGNFPGRFSGRQFSNSRSEMNVSTLELGDSALYLCASSLGVTGANVLTFGAGSRLTVL.

The chain employs TRBV28 and TRBJ1-4, with D unresolved. The CDR3 consists of 15 residues. Trimming took off 3 bases at V and 7 bases at J, with 15 bases between the two ends. Germline CDR1 reads MDHEN; CDR2 reads SYDVKM. The CDR3 is CASSLVTPGSEKLFF. CDR3 in DNA: TGTGCCAGCAGTTTGGTGACCCCCGGGAGTGAAAAACTGTTTTTT. The full variable domain, rest sourced from reference TRBV28 and TRBJ1-4, is DVKVTQSSRYLVKRTGEKVFLECVQDMDHENMFWYRQDPGLGLRLIYFSYDVKMKEKGDIPEGYSVSREKKERFSLILESASTNQTSMYLCASSLVTPGSEKLFFGSGTQLSVL.

V is TRBV7-3 and J is TRBJ2-1, with TRBD1 matching 9 bases. Germline V lookup: CDR1 SGHTA, CDR2 FQGTGA. V trimming: 3 bases; J trimming: 8 bases; junction bases outside the gene matches: 2. There are 13 residues in the CDR3. The CDR3 DNA reads as TGTGCCAGCAGCTTGGACAGGGGCGATGAGCAGTTCTTC. Translated: CASSLDRGDEQFF.

The CDR3 DNA reads TGTGCTAGTGGAGAATCGGGAAGAATGAACACTGAAGCTTTCTTT. Its protein product is CASGESGRMNTEAFF. V and J are TRBV12-5 and TRBJ1-1; D is undetermined. The CDR3 consists of 15 residues. V lost 6 bases, J lost 0 bases, and 14 bases lay in between. Germline V lookup: CDR1 LGHNT, CDR2 FRNRAP.

The J gene is TRBJ1-1, the V gene TRBV2, with D perhaps matching TRBD1 (5 bases). The CDR3 is made up of 11 amino acids. The V end lost 8 bases, the J end lost 3 bases, and 7 bases lay between the germline ends. Germline assignment: CDR1 SNHLY and CDR2 FYNNEI. The CDR3 DNA reads TGTGCCAGCGGGGGGGACACTGAAGCTTTCTTT. This sequence encodes CASGGDTEAFF.

V is TRBV19 and J is TRBJ1-4; D uncertain. Germline V gene data show CDR1 as LNHDA and CDR2 as SQIVND (reference sequence). V lost 4 bases and J lost 0, with 9 bases in between. The CDR3 contains 15 residues. CDR3 amino acids: CASSTTSATNEKLFF. CDR3 DNA sequence: TGTGCCAGTAGTACGACGTCTGCAACTAATGAAAAACTGTTTTTT.

V and J are TRBV29-1 and TRBJ2-1, with D unresolved. Per germline, CDR1 SQVTM and CDR2 ANQGSEA. This CDR3 spans 13 amino acids. Trimming cost V 1 base and J 9 bases, with 13 bases left between them. In DNA form, the CDR3 reads TGCAGCGTTGAAGGCCCCATGGGCGGTGAGCAGTTCTTC. It is translated as CSVEGPMGGEQFF.

This sequence joins TRBV9 and TRBJ1-2; D is perhaps TRBD1 (5 bases). Germline values: CDR1 SGDLS, CDR2 YYNGEE. V was clipped by 4 bases and J by 0 bases, with 19 bases between them. This CDR3 is built from 17 residues. CDR3 loop: CASSNPSTRQTNYGYTF. The CDR3 DNA follows: TGTGCCAGCAGCAATCCCTCCACGAGACAGACTAACTATGGCTACACCTTC.

This CDR3 is CAFRLGQDTQYF. The CDR3 DNA is TGTGCCTTCAGACTGGGCCAGGATACGCAGTATTTT. The V gene is TRBV30, the J gene TRBJ2-3; D is unclear. Trimming removed 7 bases from V and 6 bases from J, with 14 bases in between. Germline CDR1 reads GTSNPN; CDR2 reads SVGIG (reference sequence). The CDR3 has 12 residues.